This T cell receptor beta chain was sequenced for a study of cytomegalovirus exposure and HLA in healthy donors. Study-wide background: Earlier sequencing of 200 million or so T cells yielded roughly 120 million unique TCR beta sequences.

Points from the study as a whole: By a later analysis, the bulk of CMV-associated TCR beta chains appeared HLA-restricted.

Of note for this clone: Its antigen is unknown.

The CDR3 sequence is 15 residues long. Germline-derived CDR1 and CDR2 are SNHLY and FYNNEI. The ends lost 6 bases at V and 5 bases at J; junction bases unmatched: 11. Healthy bone marrow donors supplied every sample. 13 Jbeta primers and 60 Vbeta primers were used for the PCR. Per the study methods: Later work found around 72 million unique TCR beta chains, with about 10 million shared. Using immunoSEQ multiplex PCR, the repertoire was profiled, and TCRdb retains in-frame clones only, with some absent. V, J and clone size were drawn from that table, and D and trimming were deduced from the DNA. The repertoire holds some 130,000 clones, with around 83% as singletons.

This sequence joins TRBV2 and TRBJ1-1; 8 bases are a match to TRBD1. The material sequenced was PBMCs. The source is a human donor in good health. Written as DNA, the CDR3 is TGTGCCAGCAGGGAACCCGGACAGGGACTTACTGAAGCTTTCTTT. As protein: CASREPGQGLTEAFF. Variable domain in full (rest from reference TRBV2 and TRBJ1-1): EPEVTQTPSHQVTQMGQEVILRCVPISNHLYFYWYRQILGQKVEFLVSFYNNEISEKSEIFDDQFSVERPDGSNFTLKIRSTKLEDSAMYFCASREPGQGLTEAFFGQGTRLTVV.